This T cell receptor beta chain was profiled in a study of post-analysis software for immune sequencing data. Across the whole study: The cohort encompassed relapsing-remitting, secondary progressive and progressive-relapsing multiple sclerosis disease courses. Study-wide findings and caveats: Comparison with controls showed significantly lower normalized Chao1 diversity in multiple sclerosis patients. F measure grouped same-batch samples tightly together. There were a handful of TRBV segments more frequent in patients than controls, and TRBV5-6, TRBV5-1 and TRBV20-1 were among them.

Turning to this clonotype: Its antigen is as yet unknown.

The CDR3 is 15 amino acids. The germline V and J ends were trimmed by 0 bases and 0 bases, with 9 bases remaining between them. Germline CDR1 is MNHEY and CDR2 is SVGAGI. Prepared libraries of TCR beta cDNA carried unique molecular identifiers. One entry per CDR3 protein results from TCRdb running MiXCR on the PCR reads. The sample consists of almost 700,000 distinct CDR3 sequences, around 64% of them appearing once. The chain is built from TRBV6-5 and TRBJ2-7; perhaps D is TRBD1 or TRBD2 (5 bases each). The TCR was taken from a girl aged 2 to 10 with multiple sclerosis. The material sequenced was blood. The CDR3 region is CASSYSRDGSYEQYF. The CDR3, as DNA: TGTGCCAGCAGTTACTCCCGGGACGGCTCCTACGAGCAGTACTTC.